This T cell receptor beta chain appears in the sequencing data of a study of cytomegalovirus exposure and HLA in healthy donors. The study ran its PCR with 60 Vbeta and 13 Jbeta primers. Per the study methods: Unique TCR beta chains numbered about 80 million in a later analysis, with 10 million to 14 million shared. The protocol was immunoSEQ multiplex PCR, while the TCRdb copy is restricted to in-frame clones and leaves out a portion. V and J calls and clone size are as listed in that table; D and trimming were resolved from the DNA. This sample has approximately 160,000 clones; 70% to 85% occur once, and the top ten carry about 4.9%. Although they were nominally healthy when sampled, donors likely had unrecorded immune exposures. The V and J ends lost 4 bases and 4 bases respectively, with 15 bases between them. The CDR3 loop spans 16 amino acids. Germline V gives CDR1 SGHRS, CDR2 YFSETQ.

Sequenced input: PBMCs. The receptor comes from a man between 18 and 35 years old in good health and CMV-seronegative. This chain connects TRBV5-1 to TRBJ1-6; TRBD1 is a possible D gene (6 bases). Written as DNA, the CDR3 is TGCGCCAGCAGCCATCTCCCGGGACAATATAATTCACCCCTCCACTTT. It yields the protein CASSHLPGQYNSPLHF.